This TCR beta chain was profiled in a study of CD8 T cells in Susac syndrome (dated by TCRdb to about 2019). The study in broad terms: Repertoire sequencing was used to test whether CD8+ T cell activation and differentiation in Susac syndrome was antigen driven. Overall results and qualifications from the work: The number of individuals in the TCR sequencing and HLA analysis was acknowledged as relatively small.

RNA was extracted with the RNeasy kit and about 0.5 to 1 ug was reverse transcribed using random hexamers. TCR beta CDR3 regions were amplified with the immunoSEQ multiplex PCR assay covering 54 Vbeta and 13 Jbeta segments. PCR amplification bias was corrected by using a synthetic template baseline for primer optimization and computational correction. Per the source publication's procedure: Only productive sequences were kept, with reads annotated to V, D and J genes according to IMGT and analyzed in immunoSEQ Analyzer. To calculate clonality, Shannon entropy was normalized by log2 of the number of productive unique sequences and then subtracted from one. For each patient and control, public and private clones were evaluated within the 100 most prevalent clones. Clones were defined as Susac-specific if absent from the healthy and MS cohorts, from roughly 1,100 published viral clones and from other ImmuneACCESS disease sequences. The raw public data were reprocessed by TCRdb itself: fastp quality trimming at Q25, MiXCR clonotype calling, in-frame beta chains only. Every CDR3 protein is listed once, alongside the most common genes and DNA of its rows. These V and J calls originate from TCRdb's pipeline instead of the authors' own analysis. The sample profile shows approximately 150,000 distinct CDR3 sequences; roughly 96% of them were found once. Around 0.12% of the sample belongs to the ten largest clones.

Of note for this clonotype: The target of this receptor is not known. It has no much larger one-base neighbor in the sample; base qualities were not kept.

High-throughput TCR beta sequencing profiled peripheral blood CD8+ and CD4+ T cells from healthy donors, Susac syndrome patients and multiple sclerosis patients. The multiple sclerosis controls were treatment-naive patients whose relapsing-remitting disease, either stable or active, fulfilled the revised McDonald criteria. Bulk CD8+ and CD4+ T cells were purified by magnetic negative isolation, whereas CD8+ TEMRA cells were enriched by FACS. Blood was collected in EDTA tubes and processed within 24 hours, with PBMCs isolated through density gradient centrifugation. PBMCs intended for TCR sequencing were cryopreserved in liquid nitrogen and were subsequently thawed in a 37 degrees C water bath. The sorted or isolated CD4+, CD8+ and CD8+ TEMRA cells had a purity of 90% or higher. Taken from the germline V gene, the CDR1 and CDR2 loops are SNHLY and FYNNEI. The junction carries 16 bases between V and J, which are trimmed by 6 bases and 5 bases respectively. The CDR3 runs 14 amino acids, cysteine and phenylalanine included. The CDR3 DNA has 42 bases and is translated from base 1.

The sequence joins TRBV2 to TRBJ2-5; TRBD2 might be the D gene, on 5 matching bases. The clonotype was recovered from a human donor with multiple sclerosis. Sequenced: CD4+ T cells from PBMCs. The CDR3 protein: CASRDSTHMETQYF. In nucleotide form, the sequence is TGTGCCAGCAGGGACTCTACACACATGGAGACCCAGTACTTC.